This TCR beta chain was identified in a study of CD8 T cells in ankylosing spondylitis. TCR beta libraries were made by quantitative 5'-RACE with molecular barcodes. TCRdb analysed the 5' RACE reads with MiXCR anew, one entry per CDR3 protein. The table shows fewer than 350,000 distinct CDR3 sequences, with under 14% occurring only once. J lost 7 bases, V lost 7 bases, and 10 bases had no gene match. The CDR3 extends over 14 amino acids. From germline, CDR1 is SGHTA and CDR2 FQGNSA. Broader study findings: Enrichment of disease-linked clones was reportedly significant in matched ankylosing spondylitis synovial fluid.

Regarding this clonotype: The antigen remains undetermined.

Sequenced sample: blood, either unsorted or a sorted T cell fraction (not recorded which). The sequence was collected from a female donor with ankylosing spondylitis or in good health (not recorded which). The chain recombines TRBV7-2 with TRBJ2-1; 7 bases agree with TRBD2. The chain's CDR3 is CASKSGGGPNEQFF. Written as DNA, the CDR3 is TGTGCCAGCAAAAGTGGGGGAGGGCCAAATGAGCAGTTCTTC.